This TCR beta chain comes out of a study of cytomegalovirus exposure and HLA in healthy donors. The table came from immunoSEQ multiplex PCR; TCRdb's copy has only in-frame clones and leaves some out. The sample includes about 160,000 clones, 90% to 97% of them seen just once. The germline gives CDR1 SEHNR, CDR2 FQNEAQ (reference sequence). This CDR3 comprises 17 residues. The V gene end was trimmed by 4 bases and the J gene end by 2 bases; junction bases not matched to a gene: 9. This TCR was sampled from a woman aged 18-29 years in good health and CMV-seronegative. The specimen sequenced was PBMCs. The rearrangement links TRBV7-9 to TRBJ1-2; 11 nucleotides line up with TRBD1. The CDR3 DNA follows: TGTGCCAGCAGCTCGAATACCGGGACAGGGGGGAACTATGGCTACACCTTC. It yields the protein CASSSNTGTGGNYGYTF.